The 20 T cell receptor beta chains below were found in one sample sequenced in a study of blood T cell repertoires in COVID-19. Profiled with immunoSEQ multiplex PCR; TCRdb holds only in-frame clones, not every one. Of 35,000 to 45,000 clones detected, 88% appear once; the ten largest clones hold over 2%. The sample taken for sequencing was peripheral blood. The receptors here all came from a human donor in a cohort sampled during active COVID-19.

The chain employs TRBV11-2 and TRBJ2-6; TRBD1 matches at 9 bases. The germline gives CDR1 SGHAT, CDR2 FQNNGV. This CDR3 is built from 19 residues. Trimming cost V 4 bases and J 2 bases; bases outside gene matches: 12. This CDR3 is CASSYLPGQGLAGANVLTF. The CDR3 region has the DNA TGTGCCAGCAGCTATCTACCGGGACAGGGATTAGCTGGGGCCAACGTCCTGACTTTC.

This clone was counted a few times. The identical CDR3 is also encoded by other nucleotide sequences in the sample. V is TRBV18 and J is TRBJ2-7, with TRBD2 identical over 12 bases. Germline lookup yields CDR1 KGHSH and CDR2 LQKENI. Trimming cost V 3 bases and J 1 base; bases outside gene matches: 1. The CDR3 length is 15 residues. The CDR3 nucleotides are TGTGCCAGCTCACCGACTAGCGGGGGATCCTACGAGCAGTACTTC. Amino acid sequence: CASSPTSGGSYEQYF.

This chain connects TRBV28 to TRBJ2-7; D may be TRBD2 (7 bases). This CDR3 has 15 residues. Germline CDR1 is MDHEN and CDR2 is SYDVKM. V lost 7 bases and J 5 bases, leaving 21 bases between the germline ends. The CDR3 nucleotides read TGTGCCAGCACCGCACAAGACAGGAGCGGGAACGAGCAGTACTTC. It translates to CASTAQDRSGNEQYF.

The chain couples TRBV18 to TRBJ2-2, with 7 bases lining up with TRBD1. The CDR3 totals 15 residues. J lost 3 bases, V lost 0 bases, and 1 base had no gene match. Germline V gene sequence: CDR1 KGHSH, CDR2 LQKENI. The CDR3 bases are TGTGCCAGCTCACCACCAGGGGGCGACACCGGGGAGCTGTTTTTT. It specifies CASSPPGGDTGELFF.

This chain connects TRBV7-9 to TRBJ2-7; TRBD2 might be the D (5 bases). The length of the CDR3 is 13 residues. V was pared by 4 bases and J by 7 bases, with 14 bases between. Germline CDR1 SEHNR, CDR2 FQNEAQ (reference sequence). The CDR3: CASSSDHSGEQYF. In DNA, the CDR3 is TGTGCCAGCAGCTCGGATCACTCGGGGGAGCAGTACTTC. The whole variable domain, filled in from reference TRBV7-9 and TRBJ2-7, reads DTGVSQNPRHKITKRGQNVTFRCDPISEHNRLYWYRQTLGQGPEFLTYFQNEAQLEKSRLLSDRFSAERPKGSFSTLEIQRTEQGDSAMYLCASSSDHSGEQYFGPGTRLTVT.

The rearrangement joins TRBV5-1 to TRBJ2-7; 9 bases agree with TRBD1. Germline CDR1 and CDR2: SGHRS and YFSETQ. With 0 bases clipped from V and 2 bases from J, the junction kept 0 bases outside the gene matches. This CDR3 comprises 14 residues. CDR3 DNA: TGCGCCAGCAGCTTGGACAGGGGGCCCTACGAGCAGTACTTC. Residues: CASSLDRGPYEQYF.

This chain joins TRBV11-3 and TRBJ2-2, with 8 nucleotides matching TRBD1. V was pared by 3 bases and J by 14 bases, with 5 bases of the junction left unmatched. Germline CDR1 and CDR2: SGHNT and YENEEA. CDR3 size: 12 residues. As DNA, the CDR3 is TGTGCCAGCAGCTTCGGACAGGGCCGACTGTTTTTT. Encoded protein: CASSFGQGRLFF.

The rearrangement joins TRBV28 to TRBJ2-1; 11 positions match TRBD2. Germline assignment: CDR1 MDHEN and CDR2 SYDVKM. This CDR3 has 17 residues. Trimming took 4 bases from V and 0 from J; bases not matched to a gene: 5. The CDR3 protein is CASSSLAGGVSYNEQFF. CDR3 in DNA: TGTGCCAGCAGTTCCCTAGCGGGGGGCGTCTCCTACAATGAGCAGTTCTTC.

The CDR3 protein is CASSRRAGLAGGPTDTQYF. The CDR3 nucleotides read TGTGCCAGCAGTCGGAGGGCGGGGCTAGCGGGGGGGCCGACAGATACGCAGTATTTT. This chain connects TRBV27 to TRBJ2-3, with 12 bases fitting TRBD2. Germline CDR1 MNHEY, CDR2 SMNVEV (reference sequence). The CDR3 is made up of 19 amino acids. V lost 5 bases, J lost 3 bases, and 15 bases stayed unmatched.

In its sample, this clone was seen a few times. The chain recombines TRBV5-1 with TRBJ2-7; 11 positions agree with TRBD2. This CDR3 spans 14 amino acids. The V and J ends lost 3 bases and 6 bases, in that order; junction bases with no gene match: 5. Per germline, CDR1 SGHRS and CDR2 YFSETQ. CDR3 amino acids: CASSSGTSGGEQYF. DNA of the CDR3: TGCGCCAGCAGCTCCGGGACTAGCGGTGGCGAGCAGTACTTC. Complete variable domain (other parts from reference TRBV5-1 and TRBJ2-7): KAGVTQTPRYLIKTRGQQVTLSCSPISGHRSVSWYQQTPGQGLQFLFEYFSETQRNKGNFPGRFSGRQFSNSRSEMNVSTLELGDSALYLCASSSGTSGGEQYFGPGTRLTVT.

The rearrangement uses TRBV18 and TRBJ1-5, with D possibly matching TRBD1 (6 bases). This CDR3 has 15 amino acids. Germline CDR1 is KGHSH and CDR2 is LQKENI. Deletions cut 3 bases from V and 8 bases from J, with 17 bases between. The CDR3 protein is CASSPTGLPSEPQHF. The CDR3 DNA reads TGTGCCAGCTCACCCACAGGGTTGCCGTCGGAGCCCCAGCATTTT.

This chain joins TRBV28 and TRBJ2-7; no firm D call. In germline, CDR1 is MDHEN, CDR2 SYDVKM. The V end lost 4 bases, the J end lost 6 bases, and 7 bases lay between the germline ends. This CDR3 has 11 amino acids. In DNA, the CDR3 is TGTGCCAGCAGTTACCGGTTCGAGCAGTACTTC. Translation gives CASSYRFEQYF.

This rearrangement joins TRBV2 to TRBJ2-5, with 7 nucleotides matching TRBD1. The germline V gene has CDR1 SNHLY and CDR2 FYNNEI. J lost 2 bases, V lost 8 bases, and 5 bases had no gene match. This CDR3 spans 13 amino acids. Here the CDR3 reads CASGGQLQETQYF. As DNA, the CDR3 is TGTGCCAGCGGGGGACAGTTACAAGAGACCCAGTACTTC.

This chain joins TRBV6-6 and TRBJ1-5, with a tentative D call TRBD1 (5 bases). CDR1 and CDR2 from the germline V gene are MNHNY and SVGAGI (reference sequence). V gave up 6 bases and J gave up 5 bases, with 11 bases separating them. CDR3 size: 13 residues. The CDR3 sequence is CASSPGAYQPQHF. DNA for the CDR3: TGTGCCAGCAGCCCTGGGGCCTATCAGCCCCAGCATTTT.

The chain carries TRBV10-3 and TRBJ2-3; 12 bases map to TRBD2. The germline V gene has CDR1 ENHRY and CDR2 SYGVKD. V lost 6 bases and J lost 1; bases outside the gene matches: 5. This CDR3 has 16 amino acids. The CDR3 DNA is TGTGCCATCAGGATATCTAGCGGGGGGGGCACAGATACGCAGTATTTT. Translating it yields CAIRISSGGGTDTQYF.

V usage is TRBV2 and J usage is TRBJ2-3; TRBD1 matches at 7 bases. CDR1 is SNHLY, CDR2 FYNNEI, per germline. Trimming took 2 bases from V and 2 from J; bases not matched to a gene: 19. The CDR3 length is 20 residues. The CDR3 loop is CASSEKGAPGTILHTDTQYF. The CDR3 bases are TGTGCCAGCAGTGAAAAGGGGGCCCCAGGGACCATCTTACACACAGATACGCAGTATTTT.

CDR3 nucleotides: TGTGCCAGCAGTTTAGGGAACAGGGTGGGCACCGGGGAGCTGTTTTTT. Its translation: CASSLGNRVGTGELFF. J is TRBJ2-2 and V is TRBV27; TRBD1 is a possible D gene (6 bases). Germline V CDR1 and CDR2: MNHEY, SMNVEV (reference sequence). Trimming took 2 bases from V and 4 from J, leaving 14 bases between them. The CDR3 sequence is 16 residues long.

This chain uses TRBV4-1 with TRBJ1-3; D remains ambiguous. CDR3 length equals 17 residues. Germline CDR1 MGHRA, CDR2 YSYEKL. V shed 0 bases and J shed 0 bases, with 12 bases lying between them. This CDR3 is CASSQDLRPGSGNTIYF. The DNA of the CDR3 is TGCGCCAGCAGCCAAGATCTTAGGCCAGGCTCTGGAAACACCATATATTTT.

The J gene is TRBJ2-7, the V gene TRBV2, with D perhaps matching TRBD1 (5 bases). V was shortened by 6 bases and J by 2 bases, with 14 bases between the two germline ends. Germline loops: CDR1 SNHLY, CDR2 FYNNEI. The length of the CDR3 is 14 residues. CDR3 in amino acids: CASRSRESTYEQYF. DNA for the CDR3: TGTGCCAGCAGGAGCAGGGAATCAACCTACGAGCAGTACTTC.

This rearrangement joins TRBV5-1 to TRBJ2-7, with D perhaps TRBD2 (5 bases). V lost 4 bases and J 4 bases, leaving 12 bases between the germline ends. CDR1 is SGHRS, CDR2 YFSETQ, per germline. This CDR3 has 13 residues. The CDR3 sequence is CASSRGSGYEQYF. The CDR3 DNA sequence: TGCGCCAGCAGCCGCGGGTCGGGGTACGAGCAGTACTTC.